This T cell receptor beta chain comes out of a study of cytomegalovirus exposure and HLA in healthy donors. Whole-study findings and limits: Clusters of TCRs from the first cohort tended to co-occur in the approximately 120 validation repertoires (as a later analysis found). The authors enumerated 150 to 200 TCR beta chains as linked to cytomegalovirus. Specificity of three CMV-associated chains for CMV antigens was verified in vitro. As was reported, the classifier diagnosed cytomegalovirus status with high specificity and sensitivity.

For this clone: Its antigen is not identified.

Repertoires were generated with immunoSEQ multiplex PCR, while TCRdb's copy carries only in-frame clones and drops some. The sample records over 75,000 clones, 85% being singletons. The CDR3 has 19 amino acids. The germline CDR1 and CDR2 sequences are SGHTA and FQGTGA. The V segment lost 2 bases and the J segment 3 bases; nucleotides outside the gene matches: 12. The chain combines TRBV7-3 with TRBJ2-1, with 11 bases identical to TRBD2. The origin of this receptor is a man between 18 and 35 years old in good health and CMV-seropositive. Specimen: PBMCs. The CDR3 loop reads CASSLPIPGLAVIYNEQFF. The CDR3 bases are TGTGCCAGCAGCTTACCTATTCCGGGACTAGCGGTTATCTACAATGAGCAGTTCTTC.